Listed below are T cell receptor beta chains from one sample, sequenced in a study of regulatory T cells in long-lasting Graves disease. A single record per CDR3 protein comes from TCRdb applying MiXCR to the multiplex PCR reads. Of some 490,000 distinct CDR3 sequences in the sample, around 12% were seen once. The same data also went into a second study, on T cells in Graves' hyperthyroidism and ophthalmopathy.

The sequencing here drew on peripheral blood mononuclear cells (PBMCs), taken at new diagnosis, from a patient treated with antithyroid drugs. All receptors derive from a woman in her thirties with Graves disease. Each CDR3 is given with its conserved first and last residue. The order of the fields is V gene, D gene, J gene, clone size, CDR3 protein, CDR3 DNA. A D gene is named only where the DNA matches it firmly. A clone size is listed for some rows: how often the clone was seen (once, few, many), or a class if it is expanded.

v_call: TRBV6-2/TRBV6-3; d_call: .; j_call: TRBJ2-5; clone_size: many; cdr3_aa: CASSYPTVVFQETQYF; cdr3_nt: TGTGCCAGCAGTTACCCGACAGTGGTATTCCAAGAGACCCAGTACTTC
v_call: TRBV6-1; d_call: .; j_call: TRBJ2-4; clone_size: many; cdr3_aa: CASNSGVGVQYF; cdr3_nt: TGTGCCAGCAACTCCGGCGTGGGAGTTCAGTACTTC
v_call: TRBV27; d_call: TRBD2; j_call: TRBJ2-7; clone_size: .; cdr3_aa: CASRGLADYEQYF; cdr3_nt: TGTGCCAGCAGGGGACTAGCGGACTACGAGCAGTACTTC
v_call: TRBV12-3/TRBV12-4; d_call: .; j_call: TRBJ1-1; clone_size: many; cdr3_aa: CASSSGGGRITEAFF; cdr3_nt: TGTGCCAGCAGCAGCGGGGGGGGGCGCATCACTGAAGCTTTCTTT
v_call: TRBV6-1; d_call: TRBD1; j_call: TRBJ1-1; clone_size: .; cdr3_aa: CASRAGQGRAEAFF; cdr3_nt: TGTGCCAGCAGAGCGGGACAGGGGAGGGCTGAAGCTTTCTTT
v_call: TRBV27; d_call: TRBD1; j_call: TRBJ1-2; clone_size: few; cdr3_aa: CASSLQGAHGYTF; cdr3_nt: TGTGCCAGCAGTTTACAGGGGGCCCATGGCTACACCTTC
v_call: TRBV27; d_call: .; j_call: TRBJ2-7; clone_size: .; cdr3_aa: CASSLFRGSHEQYF; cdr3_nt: TGTGCCAGCAGTTTATTTAGGGGGAGCCACGAGCAGTACTTC
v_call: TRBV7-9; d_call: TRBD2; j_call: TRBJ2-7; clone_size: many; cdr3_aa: CAQSRLGLAGNEQYF; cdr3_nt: TGTGCCCAGAGCCGTCTGGGGCTAGCGGGCAACGAGCAGTACTTC
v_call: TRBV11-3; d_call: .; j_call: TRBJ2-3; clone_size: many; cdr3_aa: CASSPRGDTQYF; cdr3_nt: TGTGCCAGCAGCCCTCGCGGAGATACGCAGTATTTT
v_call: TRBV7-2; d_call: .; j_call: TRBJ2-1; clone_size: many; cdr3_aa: CASRERPSSYNEQFF; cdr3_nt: TGTGCCAGCAGGGAGCGGCCGAGCTCCTACAATGAGCAGTTCTTC
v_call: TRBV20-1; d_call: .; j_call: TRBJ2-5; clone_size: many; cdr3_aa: CSARDRVSPDPQYF; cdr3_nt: TGCAGTGCTAGAGATCGGGTCTCCCCCGACCCCCAGTACTTC
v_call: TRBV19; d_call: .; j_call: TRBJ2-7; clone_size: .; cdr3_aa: CASERSARVGEQYF; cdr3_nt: TGTGCCAGTGAGCGATCCGCCCGGGTCGGAGAGCAGTACTTC
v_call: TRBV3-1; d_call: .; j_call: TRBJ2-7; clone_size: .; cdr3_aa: CANSQDGHLYEQYF; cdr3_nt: TGTGCCAACAGCCAAGATGGGCACCTCTACGAGCAGTACTTC
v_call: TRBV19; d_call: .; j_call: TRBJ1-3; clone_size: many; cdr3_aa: CASNLGRSSGNTIYF; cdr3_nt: TGTGCCAGTAACCTCGGAAGAAGCTCTGGAAACACCATATATTTT
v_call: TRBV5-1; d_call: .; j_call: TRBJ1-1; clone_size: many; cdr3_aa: CASSDYRNTEAFF; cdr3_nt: TGCGCCAGCAGCGACTACAGGAACACTGAAGCTTTCTTT
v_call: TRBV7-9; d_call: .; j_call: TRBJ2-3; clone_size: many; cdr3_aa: CASSLYDPGRGTDTQYF; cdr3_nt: TGTGCCAGCAGCTTATACGATCCCGGCCGTGGCACAGATACGCAGTATTTT
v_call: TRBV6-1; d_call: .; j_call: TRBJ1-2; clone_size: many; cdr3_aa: CASYLLGGGFGYTF; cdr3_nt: TGTGCCAGCTACCTGCTTGGGGGCGGGTTTGGCTACACCTTC
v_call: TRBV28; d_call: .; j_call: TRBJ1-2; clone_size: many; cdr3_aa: CASSWGAHGYTF; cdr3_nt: TGTGCCAGCAGTTGGGGAGCCCATGGCTACACCTTC
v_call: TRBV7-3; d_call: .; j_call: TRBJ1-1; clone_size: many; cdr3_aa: CASSITADSITEAFF; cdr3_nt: TGTGCCAGCAGTATAACCGCGGACAGCATCACTGAAGCTTTCTTT
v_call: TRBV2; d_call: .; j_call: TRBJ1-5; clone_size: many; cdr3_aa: CASKQGIDQPQHF; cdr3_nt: TGTGCCAGCAAACAGGGCATTGATCAGCCCCAGCATTTT
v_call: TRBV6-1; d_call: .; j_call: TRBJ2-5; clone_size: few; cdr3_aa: CASSRDPVQETQYF; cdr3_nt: TGTGCCAGCAGTCGCGACCCTGTCCAAGAGACCCAGTACTTC
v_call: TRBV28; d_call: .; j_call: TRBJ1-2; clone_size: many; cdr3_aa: CAVRTPTNYGYTF; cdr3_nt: TGTGCCGTACGGACACCTACTAACTATGGCTACACCTTC
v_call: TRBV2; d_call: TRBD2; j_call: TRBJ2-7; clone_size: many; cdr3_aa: CASSATGGEGEQYF; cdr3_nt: TGTGCCAGCAGTGCTACCGGCGGGGAGGGGGAGCAGTACTTC
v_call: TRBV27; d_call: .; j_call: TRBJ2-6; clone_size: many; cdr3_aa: CASSRLFGANVLTF; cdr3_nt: TGTGCCAGCAGTCGACTTTTTGGGGCCAACGTCCTGACTTTC
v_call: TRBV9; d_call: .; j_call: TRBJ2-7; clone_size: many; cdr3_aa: CASSGGPRDAYEQYF; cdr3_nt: TGTGCCAGCAGTGGGGGTCCTCGGGACGCCTACGAGCAGTACTTC
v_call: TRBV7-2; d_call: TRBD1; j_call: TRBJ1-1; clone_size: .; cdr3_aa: CASKQGAGAFF; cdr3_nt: TGTGCCAGTAAACAGGGGGCTGGAGCTTTCTTT
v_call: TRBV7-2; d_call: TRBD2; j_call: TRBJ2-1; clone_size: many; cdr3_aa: CASSGQTSGPNNEQFF; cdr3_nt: TGTGCCAGCAGCGGTCAGACTAGCGGGCCTAACAATGAGCAGTTCTTC
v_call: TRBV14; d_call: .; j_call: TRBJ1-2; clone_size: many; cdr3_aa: CASSQGYSSNYGYTF; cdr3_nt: TGTGCCAGCAGCCAAGGATACTCGTCTAACTATGGCTACACCTTC
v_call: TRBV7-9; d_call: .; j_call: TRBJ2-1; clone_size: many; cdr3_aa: CASSGPRALIRDEQFF; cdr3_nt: TGTGCCAGCAGCGGCCCCAGGGCGTTAATTAGGGATGAGCAGTTCTTC
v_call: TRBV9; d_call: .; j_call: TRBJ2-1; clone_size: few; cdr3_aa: CASSVDGTTYNEQFF; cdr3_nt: TGTGCCAGCAGCGTAGACGGGACAACCTACAATGAGCAGTTCTTC
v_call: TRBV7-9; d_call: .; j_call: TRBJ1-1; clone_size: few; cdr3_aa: CASSLSQINTEAFF; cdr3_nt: TGTGCCAGCAGCTTATCACAGATAAACACTGAAGCTTTCTTT
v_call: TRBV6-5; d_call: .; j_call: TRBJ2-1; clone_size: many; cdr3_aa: CASSFGLEQFF; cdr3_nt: TGTGCCAGCAGTTTTGGACTTGAGCAGTTCTTC
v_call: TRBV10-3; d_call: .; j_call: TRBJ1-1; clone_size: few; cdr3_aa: CAISDSLWSVNPEAFF; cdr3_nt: TGTGCCATCAGTGATTCCCTATGGTCGGTGAACCCTGAAGCTTTCTTT
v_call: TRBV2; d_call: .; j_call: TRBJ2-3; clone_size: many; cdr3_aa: CASSGKQPWDTQYF; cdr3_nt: TGTGCCAGCAGTGGAAAGCAACCGTGGGATACGCAGTATTTT
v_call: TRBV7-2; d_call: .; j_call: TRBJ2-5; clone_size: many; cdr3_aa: CASSLTGSIQETQYF; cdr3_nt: TGTGCCAGCAGCTTAACAGGCTCAATCCAAGAGACCCAGTACTTC
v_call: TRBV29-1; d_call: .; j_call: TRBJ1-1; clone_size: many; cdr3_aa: CSVVWNTEAFF; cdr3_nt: TGCAGCGTTGTATGGAACACTGAAGCTTTCTTT